The rows below give T cell receptor beta chains drawn from one sample of a study of cytomegalovirus exposure and HLA in healthy donors. Profiled with immunoSEQ multiplex PCR; TCRdb holds only in-frame clones, not every one. The sample comprises some 110,000 clones, about 75% of which are singletons, and 5.8% rests with the top ten. Specimen: PBMCs. The receptors come from a man in his sixties in good health and CMV-seropositive. The CDR3 runs from the conserved cysteine through the conserved F or W. D genes are given only for firm matches. The listing skips clone size in some rows; elsewhere it reads once, few, many or a size class.

TRBD1	TRBV18	-	TRBJ2-3	TGTGCCAGCTCACAGACAGGGGGCACAGATACGCAGTATTTT	CASSQTGGTDTQYF
TRBD1	TRBV19	once	TRBJ2-2	TGTGCCAGTAGGGACCGGGACAGGGGAGGAACCGGGGAGCTGTTTTTT	CASRDRDRGGTGELFF
-	TRBV4-2	-	TRBJ2-7	TGTGCCAGCAGCAGTAGGACACCCTCCTACGAGCAGTACTTC	CASSSRTPSYEQYF
-	TRBV6-5	-	TRBJ1-2	TGTGCCAGCAGTTCCACAGCCTATGGCTACACCTTC	CASSSTAYGYTF
-	TRBV2	once	TRBJ1-4	TGTGCCAGCAGGACTGGTACTTCAAATGAAAAACTGTTTTTT	CASRTGTSNEKLFF
-	TRBV7-2	-	TRBJ1-4	TGTGCCAGCAGCTTAGTCACGGGTAAAGGTTATGAAAAACTGTTTTTT	CASSLVTGKGYEKLFF
-	TRBV6-4	few	TRBJ1-2	TGTGCCAGTGGGACTACAGGGATCTACCACTATTATGGCTACACCTTC	CASGTTGIYHYYGYTF
-	TRBV18	-	TRBJ2-2	TGTGCCATCCGATCACAACCTGGGGAGCTGTTTTTT	CAIRSQPGELFF
TRBD2	TRBV7-9	-	TRBJ2-7	TGTGCCAGCAGCTTAGGGACTAGCGACGAGCAGTACTTC	CASSLGTSDEQYF
TRBD1	TRBV18	-	TRBJ1-2	TGTGCCAGCTCACTCGATGAGGGGGCGGTTGGCTACACCTTC	CASSLDEGAVGYTF
-	TRBV7-6	-	TRBJ1-1	TGTGCCAGCAGCATGGCGGGTGAAGCTTTCTTT	CASSMAGEAFF
-	TRBV5-1	few	TRBJ1-2	TGCGCCAGCAGCTTGGGGGACTTACCCTCATATGGCTACACCTTC	CASSLGDLPSYGYTF
-	TRBV5-4	few	TRBJ2-3	TGTGCCAGCAGCTTGGGAGTCCCGGGTGGCACAGATACGCAGTATTTT	CASSLGVPGGTDTQYF
-	TRBV11-3	-	TRBJ1-1	TGTGCCAGCAGCTTAGATGGGGGGACGAACACTGAAGCTTTCTTT	CASSLDGGTNTEAFF
-	TRBV5-8	once	TRBJ2-3	TGTGCCAGCAGCAGCACCACCAGGGCCCTAAATCTCGCAGATACGCAGTATTTT	CASSSTTRALNLADTQYF
-	TRBV10-1	once	TRBJ2-7	TGCGCCAGCAGTGAGGACAGAAAACAATACGAGCAGTACTTC	CASSEDRKQYEQYF
-	TRBV27	once	TRBJ1-2	TGTGCCAGCAGTACTTACAACAGCTATGGCTACACCTTC	CASSTYNSYGYTF
-	TRBV10-1	-	TRBJ2-1	TGCGCCAGCAGTGAGAAGGCAGGGTGGAATGAGCAGTTCTTC	CASSEKAGWNEQFF
-	TRBV18	-	TRBJ1-2	TGTGCCAGCTCACCAGGCAGGCAAAACTATGGCTACACCTTC	CASSPGRQNYGYTF
TRBD2	TRBV7-6	-	TRBJ2-3	TGTGCCAGCAGCCTCAGACTAGCGGAAGATACGCAGTATTTT	CASSLRLAEDTQYF
-	TRBV4-3	-	TRBJ2-3	TGCGCCAGCAGCCAAGATCAACGGGGAACAGATACGCAGTATTTT	CASSQDQRGTDTQYF
TRBD1	TRBV5-4	-	TRBJ2-5	TGTGCCAGCAGCTTGGGGGACAGACAAGAGACCCAGTACTTC	CASSLGDRQETQYF
TRBD1	TRBV7-2	-	TRBJ2-1	TGTGCCAGCAGCTCGGGACAGATCAACAATGAGCAGTTCTTC	CASSSGQINNEQFF